Shown below are 29 T cell receptor beta chains from a single sample sequenced in a study of CD8+ T cells in alopecia areata. After isolation, RNA underwent reverse transcription to generate cDNA as the sequencing template. Using immunoSEQ multiplex PCR, the repertoire was profiled, and TCRdb retains in-frame clones only, with some absent. The sample consists of 130,000 to 150,000 clones, 40% to 55% of them appearing once. The sample in question was CD4+ T cells sorted from blood, obtained at week 0. The receptors here all came from a human donor with alopecia areata.

The rearrangement links TRBV5-1 to TRBJ1-2; D remains ambiguous. From germline, CDR1 is SGHRS and CDR2 YFSETQ. CDR3 size: 14 residues. The ends were cut back, 0 bases at V and 2 bases at J, with 8 bases in the middle. The CDR3 protein is CASSLEPANYGYTF. The CDR3 DNA reads as TGCGCCAGCAGCTTGGAGCCAGCAAACTATGGCTACACCTTC. The whole variable domain, remainder taken from reference TRBV5-1 and TRBJ1-2, is KAGVTQTPRYLIKTRGQQVTLSCSPISGHRSVSWYQQTPGQGLQFLFEYFSETQRNKGNFPGRFSGRQFSNSRSEMNVSTLELGDSALYLCASSLEPANYGYTFGSGTRLTVV.

This clone was seen only a few times. The V gene is TRBV4-2, the J gene TRBJ2-2; D may be TRBD1 or TRBD2 (5 bases each). V shed 5 bases and J shed 3 bases, with 13 bases lying between them. This CDR3 contains 15 residues. CDR1 and CDR2 (germline): LGHNA, YNFKEQ. The CDR3 loop is CASSAARGHTGELFF. DNA of the CDR3: TGTGCCAGCAGCGCGGCGAGGGGACACACCGGGGAGCTGTTTTTT.

This sequence joins TRBV4-3 and TRBJ1-1; perhaps TRBD1 as D (5 bases). The CDR3 length is 13 residues. Trimming stripped 0 bases from V and 10 bases from J, with 12 bases between. From germline, CDR1 is LGHNA and CDR2 YSLEER. CDR3 DNA sequence: TGCGCCAGCAGCCAAGATCTGTGGGACCCAGCTTTCTTT. This encodes CASSQDLWDPAFF.

This rearrangement joins TRBV2 to TRBJ1-1; D is unclear. The V and J ends lost 7 bases and 1 base respectively, with 10 bases between them. Germline V gives CDR1 SNHLY, CDR2 FYNNEI. CDR3 size: 13 residues. The CDR3 loop is CASKDGRNTEAFF. CDR3 in DNA: TGTGCCAGCAAGGACGGCAGGAACACTGAAGCTTTCTTT.

V and J are TRBV6-1 and TRBJ2-4, with D possibly matching TRBD2 (6 bases). Trimming removed 7 bases from V and 12 bases from J, with 25 bases in between. The CDR3 length is 15 residues. The germline gives CDR1 MNHNS, CDR2 SASEGT. The CDR3 coding sequence is TGTGCCAGCAACCCCCCGGGGGTTCTCGCGTACGGTCAGTACTTC. Translating it yields CASNPPGVLAYGQYF.

There are a few counts of this clone. This rearrangement joins TRBV7-2 to TRBJ2-7; D ambiguous. The CDR3 loop spans 18 amino acids. Trimming cost V 1 base and J 3 bases, with 22 bases left between them. Germline loops: CDR1 SGHTA, CDR2 FQGNSA. The CDR3 DNA reads as TGTGCCAGCAGCTTAGTCCGACGAGGCGGCGGTACGGGCTACGAGCAGTACTTC. Translated: CASSLVRRGGGTGYEQYF.

The chain carries TRBV4-3 and TRBJ2-3; 12 positions agree with TRBD2. This CDR3 comprises 20 residues. Germline V gene data show CDR1 as LGHNA and CDR2 as YSLEER. J was trimmed by 0 bases and V by 1 base; bases with no gene match: 11. CDR3 region: CASSQATSGRTRFSTDTQYF. In DNA form, the CDR3 reads TGCGCCAGCAGCCAAGCCACTAGCGGGAGGACAAGGTTTAGCACAGATACGCAGTATTTT.

This chain joins TRBV29-1 and TRBJ1-1, with 8 bases fitting TRBD1. There are 15 residues in the CDR3. From germline, CDR1 is SQVTM and CDR2 ANQGSEA. The J segment lost 5 bases and the V segment lost 1 base, leaving 9 bases of the junction unmatched. The CDR3 DNA reads as TGCAGCGTTGAAGTCGGCGGACAGGGTCGAACTGAAGCTTTCTTT. It translates to CSVEVGGQGRTEAFF.

The sample holds a few counts of this clone. The V and J genes are TRBV28 and TRBJ2-7; TRBD1 might be the D (5 bases). The CDR3 spans 12 residues. V gave up 6 bases and J gave up 5 bases, with 11 bases separating them. Germline CDR1 reads MDHEN; CDR2 reads SYDVKM. This CDR3 is CASRAGIHEQYF. As DNA, the CDR3 is TGTGCCAGCAGGGCAGGGATCCACGAGCAGTACTTC.

This chain uses TRBV5-4 with TRBJ2-7, with D tentatively TRBD1 or TRBD2 (5 bases each). This CDR3 spans 15 amino acids. Germline CDR1 SGHNT, CDR2 YYREEE (reference sequence). Trimming removed 4 bases at V and 1 base at J, with 15 bases between. The chain's CDR3 is CASSMKNGASYEQYF. The CDR3 region has the DNA TGTGCCAGCAGCATGAAGAACGGGGCTTCCTACGAGCAGTACTTC. The whole variable domain, filled in from reference TRBV5-4 and TRBJ2-7, reads ETGVTQSPTHLIKTRGQQVTLRCSSQSGHNTVSWYQQALGQGPQFIFQYYREEENGRGNFPPRFSGLQFPNYSSELNVNALELDDSALYLCASSMKNGASYEQYFGPGTRLTVT.

V usage is TRBV6-1 and J usage is TRBJ2-3; the D is unclear. The V gene's germline CDR1 is MNHNS and CDR2 SASEGT. Trimming shortened V by 5 bases and J by 7 bases, and 7 bases separated the two germline ends. The CDR3 covers 11 residues. CDR3 in DNA: TGTGCCAGCAGTTCGGATCATACGCAGTATTTT. It yields the protein CASSSDHTQYF.

The gene calls are TRBV2 and TRBJ1-2; no clear D gene. The CDR3 has 13 residues. The germline gives CDR1 SNHLY, CDR2 FYNNEI. Trimming pared 4 bases from V and 2 bases from J, leaving 8 bases between. CDR3 in amino acids: CASSVSENYGYTF. The CDR3 region has the DNA TGTGCCAGCAGTGTTTCGGAGAACTATGGCTACACCTTC.

This clone counts as medium-sized. The chain has TRBV6-4 and TRBJ2-6, with D uncertain. The CDR3 is 14 amino acids. V was shortened by 4 bases and J by 0 bases, with 4 bases between the two germline ends. The germline CDR1 and CDR2 sequences are MRHNA and SNTAGT. The CDR3 bases are TGTGCCAGCAGTGGGGGCTCTGGGGCCAACGTCCTGACTTTC. Translating gives CASSGGSGANVLTF.

The gene calls are TRBV11-1 and TRBJ2-2; TRBD1 agrees at 8 bases. This CDR3 is 14 amino acids long. CDR1 is SGHAT, CDR2 FQDESV, per germline (reference sequence). The J segment lost 4 bases and the V segment lost 6 bases, leaving 4 bases of the junction unmatched. CDR3 sequence: CASRVTGVTGELFF. The CDR3 DNA reads as TGTGCCAGCAGAGTGACAGGGGTCACCGGGGAGCTGTTTTTT.

The CDR3 bases are TGCGCCAGCAGCCAAGGGACGGTTAGCACAGATACGCAGTATTTT. This sequence encodes CASSQGTVSTDTQYF. This chain joins TRBV4-1 and TRBJ2-3; no definite D call. Looked up from germline, CDR1 is MGHRA and CDR2 is YSYEKL. V dropped 1 base and J dropped 0 bases, with 8 bases sitting between them. This CDR3 has 15 residues.

This clone appeared a few times. The CDR3 DNA sequence: TGCGCCAGCAGCCGCACTAGTGGGGAGACGCAGTATTTT. Translating it yields CASSRTSGETQYF. The J gene is TRBJ2-3, the V gene TRBV5-1; the D gene is possibly TRBD2 (5 bases). The germline V and J ends were trimmed by 4 bases and 9 bases, with 15 bases remaining between them. CDR1 is SGHRS and CDR2 is YFSETQ in the germline V gene. The CDR3 length is 13 residues.

The rearrangement joins TRBV9 to TRBJ2-3, with D unclear. Germline V CDR1 and CDR2: SGDLS, YYNGEE. This CDR3 region has 14 residues. V was trimmed by 0 bases and J by 4 bases, leaving 9 bases between them. The CDR3 spells CASSVGEGSDTQYF. CDR3 DNA: TGTGCCAGCAGCGTAGGGGAAGGTTCAGATACGCAGTATTTT.

The V gene is TRBV2, the J gene TRBJ2-7; D uncertain. The CDR3 totals 12 residues. In germline, CDR1 is SNHLY, CDR2 FYNNEI. The ends were cut back, 3 bases at V and 3 bases at J, with 6 bases in the middle. The CDR3 protein is CASSDRGYEQYF. CDR3 in DNA: TGTGCCAGCAGTGACAGAGGCTACGAGCAGTACTTC.

This clone appeared a few times. CDR3 sequence (DNA): TGTGCCAGCAGCTTAGGAAATAGGGGACTTAACTACGAGCAGTACTTC. The encoded protein is CASSLGNRGLNYEQYF. The chain combines TRBV7-2 with TRBJ2-7; D perhaps matches TRBD2 (6 bases). V was cut by 1 base and J by 3 bases, with 16 bases left in between. The V gene's germline CDR1 is SGHTA and CDR2 FQGNSA. CDR3 size: 16 residues.

CDR3 amino acids: CAWSAALNQPQHF. The DNA of the CDR3 is TGTGCCTGGAGTGCCGCCCTTAATCAGCCCCAGCATTTT. This sequence joins TRBV30 and TRBJ1-5; D remains ambiguous. In germline, CDR1 is GTSNPN, CDR2 SVGIG (reference sequence). Trimming cost V 1 base and J 4 bases, with 8 bases left between them. The CDR3 has 13 amino acids.

Remarks on this clone: Other DNA sequences within the sample encode an identical CDR3. This chain joins TRBV20-1 and TRBJ2-3; D unresolved. The CDR3 consists of 10 residues. V lost 7 bases and J lost 0, with 2 bases in between. Germline V CDR1 and CDR2: DFQATT, SNEGSKA (reference sequence). The CDR3 loop is CSGSTDTQYF. Written as DNA, the CDR3 is TGCAGTGGAAGCACAGATACGCAGTATTTT.

This clone was seen more than once but under ten times. The chain employs TRBV27 and TRBJ1-2; D remains unclear. CDR1 and CDR2 (germline): MNHEY, SMNVEV (reference sequence). Trimming stripped 5 bases from V and 7 bases from J, with 14 bases between. The length of the CDR3 is 13 residues. The CDR3 here is CASSPRWEGGYTF. CDR3 DNA sequence: TGTGCCAGCAGTCCCCGATGGGAGGGTGGCTACACCTTC.

The chain uses TRBV30 and TRBJ1-1; D unresolved. V dropped 5 bases and J dropped 1 base, with 8 bases sitting between them. This CDR3 has 12 residues. The germline V gene has CDR1 GTSNPN and CDR2 SVGIG (reference sequence). The CDR3 here is CAWARRNTEAFF. In DNA form, the CDR3 reads TGTGCCTGGGCTCGGAGGAACACTGAAGCTTTCTTT.

The V and J genes are TRBV30 and TRBJ2-6, with D perhaps assigned TRBD1 or TRBD2 (5 bases each). Germline V gene data show CDR1 as GTSNPN and CDR2 as SVGIG (reference sequence). Trimming took off 8 bases at V and 0 bases at J, with 17 bases between the two ends. The CDR3 spans 16 residues. This CDR3 reads CAGTSGRYSGANVLTF. The CDR3 DNA is TGTGCCGGGACCTCTGGACGGTACTCTGGGGCCAACGTCCTGACTTTC.

V is TRBV29-1 and J is TRBJ2-7; 7 bases map to TRBD1. Germline V gene lookup returns CDR1 SQVTM and CDR2 ANQGSEA. Trimming cost V 7 bases and J 0 bases; bases outside gene matches: 3. CDR3 length: 12 residues. CDR3 protein: CSGWDSSYEQYF. The CDR3 coding sequence is TGCAGCGGGTGGGACAGCTCCTACGAGCAGTACTTC.

The CDR3 DNA reads TGTGCCAGCACTTTAGGAAACACCATATATTTT. As protein: CASTLGNTIYF. The chain carries TRBV5-5 and TRBJ1-3; D remains ambiguous. V lost 6 bases and J 4 bases, leaving 5 bases between the germline ends. Germline CDR1 is SGHKS and CDR2 is YYEKEE (reference sequence). CDR3 length equals 11 residues. Together with reference TRBV5-5 and TRBJ1-3, the CDR3 gives the full variable domain: DAGVTQSPTHLIKTRGQQVTLRCSPISGHKSVSWYQQVLGQGPQFIFQYYEKEERGRGNFPDRFSARQFPNYSSELNVNALLLGDSALYLCASTLGNTIYFGEGSWLTVV.

In its sample, this clone was seen a few times. The rearrangement uses TRBV29-1 and TRBJ2-1; D call uncertain. Trimming removed 1 base from V and 12 bases from J, with 10 bases in between. The CDR3 has 11 amino acids. Germline CDR1 reads SQVTM; CDR2 reads ANQGSEA. CDR3 region: CSVEAFLRQFF. As DNA, the CDR3 is TGCAGCGTTGAAGCCTTTTTAAGGCAGTTCTTC.

This chain uses TRBV30 with TRBJ1-2; possibly TRBD1 for D (6 bases). CDR3 length: 12 residues. Trimming stripped 1 base from V and 8 bases from J, with 11 bases between. Germline V gives CDR1 GTSNPN, CDR2 SVGIG (reference sequence). The CDR3: CAWSGGPGGYTF. CDR3 bases: TGTGCCTGGAGTGGGGGGCCGGGCGGCTACACCTTC.

V gene TRBV30 combines with J gene TRBJ2-1; 10 bases agree with TRBD2. The germline V gene encodes CDR1 GTSNPN and CDR2 SVGIG (reference sequence). After removal of 1 base from V and 9 bases from J, the junction contained 6 bases not matched to a gene. The CDR3 length is 14 residues. The CDR3 here is CAWSGSSGRGEQFF. The CDR3 DNA sequence: TGTGCCTGGAGTGGGTCTAGCGGGAGAGGTGAGCAGTTCTTC. Full variable domain (outside the CDR3, taken from reference TRBV30 and TRBJ2-1): SQTIHQWPATLVQPVGSPLSLECTVEGTSNPNLYWYRQAAGRGLQLLFYSVGIGQISSEVPQNLSASRPQDRQFILSSKKLLLSDSGFYLCAWSGSSGRGEQFFGPGTRLTVL.